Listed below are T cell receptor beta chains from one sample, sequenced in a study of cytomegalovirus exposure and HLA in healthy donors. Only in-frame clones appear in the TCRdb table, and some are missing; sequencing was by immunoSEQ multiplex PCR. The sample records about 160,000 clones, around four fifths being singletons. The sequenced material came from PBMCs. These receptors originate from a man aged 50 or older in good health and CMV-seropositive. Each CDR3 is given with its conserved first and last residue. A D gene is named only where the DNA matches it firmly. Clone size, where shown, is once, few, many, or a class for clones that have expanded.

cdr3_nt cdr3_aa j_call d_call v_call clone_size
TGTGCCAGCAGTTACGTCAGGGATATGAACACTGAAGCTTTCTTT CASSYVRDMNTEAFF TRBJ1-1 - TRBV6-5 -
TGTGCCAGTAGTCGATCACAGGCGCCCGAGACCCAGTACTTC CASSRSQAPETQYF TRBJ2-5 - TRBV19 -
TGTGCCAGCAGTTTTTCCCCGGGACTAGCGGAGTACGAGCAGTACTTC CASSFSPGLAEYEQYF TRBJ2-7 TRBD2 TRBV27 -
TGTGCCAGCAGCCGTCCCGGGACAGCGAACTATGGCTACACCTTC CASSRPGTANYGYTF TRBJ1-2 TRBD1 TRBV14 -
TGTGCCAGTAGTATGAACAGGGGGGCTAGCGGGAGGCACACCGGGGAGCTGTTTTTT CASSMNRGASGRHTGELFF TRBJ2-2 TRBD2 TRBV19 -
TGTGCCAGTAGTAAAAACCAGGTTTACACTGAAGCTTTCTTT CASSKNQVYTEAFF TRBJ1-1 - TRBV19 -
TGTGCCAGCAGGCTTCCCCGGGGTACACAGGGAGATGAGCAGTTCTTC CASRLPRGTQGDEQFF TRBJ2-1 - TRBV28 -
TGTGCCAGTAGTATTACAGGACCTACCGGGGAGCTGTTTTTT CASSITGPTGELFF TRBJ2-2 - TRBV19 -
TGTGCCAGCAGCCCCCCCCCGCAGGGCGACAATCAGCCCCAGCATTTT CASSPPPQGDNQPQHF TRBJ1-5 - TRBV5-8 -
TGTGCCCTGAACGGACTAGCGGGGGTCGGTGAGCAGTTCTTC CALNGLAGVGEQFF TRBJ2-1 TRBD2 TRBV30 -
TGTGCCTGGAGTCCTAAACGGACAGGTGAAGAGACCCAGTACTTC CAWSPKRTGEETQYF TRBJ2-5 TRBD1 TRBV30 -
TGTGCCAGCACCATAGGGAGATACAATGAGCAGTTCTTC CASTIGRYNEQFF TRBJ2-1 - TRBV2 -
TGTGCCAGCAGGGCGCGGCAGGGTCCCCCTTCACCCCTCCACTTT CASRARQGPPSPLHF TRBJ1-6 - TRBV6-6 -
TGCGCCAGCAGCCGGGGGAGCGGGAGGAGGACCGGGGAGCTGTTTTTT CASSRGSGRRTGELFF TRBJ2-2 TRBD2 TRBV5-1 -
TGTGCCAGCAGCCAAGATGCGGAGGGATGGCAGCCCCAGCATTTT CASSQDAEGWQPQHF TRBJ1-5 - TRBV4-2 -
TGTGCCAGTAGTCCCCTAGACAGGGTAACATACAATGAGCAGTTCTTC CASSPLDRVTYNEQFF TRBJ2-1 TRBD1 TRBV19 -
TGTGCCAGCAGCCCACAAGGGGGGGGGTGGGTCCAAGAGACCCAGTACTTC CASSPQGGGWVQETQYF TRBJ2-5 - TRBV7-2 -
TGTGCCAGCAGTTTATCGGGGAATGGCTACACCTTC CASSLSGNGYTF TRBJ1-2 - TRBV28 -
TGTGCCTGGAGTGTAGGACTAGCGAAGGAGACCCAGTACTTC CAWSVGLAKETQYF TRBJ2-5 TRBD2 TRBV30 -
TGTGCCAGCTCACCACGATCGGCGGAGGGAGGAAACACCATATATTTT CASSPRSAEGGNTIYF TRBJ1-3 - TRBV18 -
TGTGCCAGCAGTGAGGGAGGACAGGGCTTCTATGGCTACACCTTC CASSEGGQGFYGYTF TRBJ1-2 TRBD1 TRBV6-1 few
TGTGCCAGCAGCTTAGGAGCCACAGGGGGCACAGATACGCAGTATTTT CASSLGATGGTDTQYF TRBJ2-3 TRBD1 TRBV7-9 -
TGTGCCAGCAGCCCAGATGCAGGGAAGGCCCAGCATTTT CASSPDAGKAQHF TRBJ1-5 - TRBV7-2 once
TGTGCCAGCAGCCGGGGACAGGGGGCGCTCGGAAACACCATATATTTT CASSRGQGALGNTIYF TRBJ1-3 TRBD1 TRBV7-9 once
TGCAGCGTCCCTCAGCGGCTAAAGGTAGATGAGCAGTTCTTC CSVPQRLKVDEQFF TRBJ2-1 - TRBV29-1 few
TGTGCCAGCAGCGTAGCGGGTAGTGCCTACAATGAGCAGTTCTTC CASSVAGSAYNEQFF TRBJ2-1 - TRBV9 -
TGCGCCAGCAGCCAATATCAGTCAGGGATGTACGAGCAGTACTTC CASSQYQSGMYEQYF TRBJ2-7 - TRBV4-3 few
TGTGCCAGCGGACAGATGACAACTAATGAAAAACTGTTTTTT CASGQMTTNEKLFF TRBJ1-4 - TRBV6-5 -
TGTGCCAGCAGCAGTTTTGGGGCGCGCAATCAGCCCCAGCATTTT CASSSFGARNQPQHF TRBJ1-5 - TRBV21-1 -
TGTGCCTGGAGTGCCGGGACAGCGTTAAATCAGCCCCAGCATTTT CAWSAGTALNQPQHF TRBJ1-5 TRBD1 TRBV30 once
TGTGCCTGGATGACTAGCGGGGGCTCCTACGAGCAGTACTTC CAWMTSGGSYEQYF TRBJ2-7 TRBD2 TRBV30 -